The rows below give T cell receptor beta chains drawn from one sample of a study of blood T cell repertoires in COVID-19. Assay: immunoSEQ multiplex PCR; the TCRdb copy retains only in-frame clones and omits some. Counted here are 370,000 or so clones, roughly four fifths occurring once; the ten biggest clones make up around 1.1%. The sequenced sample consisted of peripheral blood. Source of these receptors: a human donor with acute or convalescent COVID-19. The donor label of this sample is uncertain. The CDR3 runs from the conserved cysteine through the conserved F or W. A D gene is named only where the DNA matches it firmly. Only part of the rows carry a size: once, few, many, or a class if the clone is expanded.

size,V,D,length,J,CDR3,DNA
NA,TRBV28,TRBD1,15,TRBJ1-2,CASSLGFGTAYGYTF,TGTGCCAGCAGTTTAGGGTTCGGGACAGCGTATGGCTACACCTTC
NA,TRBV27,TRBD2,16,TRBJ2-1,CASRSLAGGPRDEQFF,TGTGCCAGCAGATCGTTAGCGGGAGGGCCACGAGACGAGCAGTTCTTC
NA,TRBV5-1,TRBD1,16,TRBJ2-1,CASSYAGTGGLYEQFF,TGCGCCAGCAGTTACGCCGGGACAGGGGGCCTCTATGAGCAGTTCTTC
NA,TRBV6-5,TRBD2,13,TRBJ2-1,CATHRTSINEQFF,TGTGCCACACACCGGACTAGCATAAATGAGCAGTTCTTC
NA,TRBV4-2,NA,16,TRBJ2-2,CASSQPDRSNTGELFF,TGTGCCAGCAGCCAACCGGACAGATCGAACACCGGGGAGCTGTTTTTT
NA,TRBV6-6,NA,14,TRBJ1-1,CASSFNYGNTEAFF,TGTGCCAGCAGTTTTAATTACGGGAACACTGAAGCTTTCTTT
few,TRBV5-1,NA,14,TRBJ1-1,CASSFRGSDTEAFF,TGCGCCAGCAGCTTCAGGGGTAGTGACACTGAAGCTTTCTTT
NA,TRBV5-1,NA,16,TRBJ1-1,CASSRGQSTGSTEAFF,TGCGCCAGCAGCAGAGGACAGTCTACCGGCTCGACTGAAGCTTTCTTT
NA,TRBV2,TRBD1,17,TRBJ1-2,CASRRTKGQMNPYGYTF,TGTGCCAGCAGACGCACAAAGGGACAGATGAACCCCTATGGCTACACCTTC
NA,TRBV7-9,TRBD1,16,TRBJ2-2,CASSFTGTGHTGELFF,TGTGCCAGCAGCTTTACCGGGACAGGCCACACCGGGGAGCTGTTTTTT
NA,TRBV4-1,NA,19,TRBJ1-1,CASSRARGPSPPMNTEAFF,TGCGCCAGCAGCCGGGCCAGGGGTCCCTCTCCTCCCATGAACACTGAAGCTTTCTTT
NA,TRBV6-4,TRBD2,16,TRBJ2-1,CASSDFSGGEYNEQFF,TGTGCCAGCAGTGACTTTAGCGGGGGAGAGTACAATGAGCAGTTCTTC
NA,TRBV5-5,TRBD1,15,TRBJ1-6,CASSRDRASNSPLHF,TGTGCCAGCAGCCGCGACAGGGCGTCGAATTCACCCCTCCACTTT
NA,TRBV25-1,TRBD1,13,TRBJ1-4,CASRGQTPEELFF,TGTGCCAGCAGGGGACAGACCCCTGAGGAACTGTTTTTT
NA,TRBV10-1,TRBD2,20,TRBJ2-2,CASSAAGLAGGNPNTGELFF,TGCGCCAGCAGTGCGGCGGGACTAGCGGGGGGGAACCCGAACACCGGGGAGCTGTTTTTT
NA,TRBV7-9,NA,13,TRBJ1-6,CASSIAYNSPLHF,TGTGCCAGCAGTATAGCGTATAATTCACCCCTCCACTTT
once,TRBV7-9,NA,17,TRBJ2-2,CASSLKGPEESTGELFF,TGTGCCAGCAGCTTAAAAGGCCCCGAGGAAAGTACCGGGGAGCTGTTTTTT
NA,TRBV24-1,TRBD1,16,TRBJ2-1,CATSRPGTGGYNEQFF,TGTGCCACCAGTAGGCCCGGGACAGGGGGCTACAATGAGCAGTTCTTC
NA,TRBV7-9,NA,15,TRBJ1-1,CASTPTEVMNTEAFF,TGTGCCAGCACCCCCACGGAGGTTATGAACACTGAAGCTTTCTTT
once,TRBV19,TRBD1,17,TRBJ1-6,CASGQGNPNSYNSPLHF,TGTGCCAGCGGACAGGGTAATCCGAACTCCTATAATTCACCCCTCCACTTT
NA,TRBV3-1/TRBV3-2,NA,15,TRBJ2-7,CASSYRDTLFYEQYF,TGTGCCAGCAGCTACCGGGACACCCTTTTCTACGAGCAGTACTTC
NA,TRBV2,NA,14,TRBJ1-1,CASSEALWGPRAFF,TGTGCCAGCAGTGAAGCTCTCTGGGGGCCACGGGCTTTCTTT
NA,TRBV4-1,NA,16,TRBJ1-2,CASSQDSGGTAYGYTF,TGCGCCAGCAGCCAAGATTCTGGGGGGACGGCATATGGCTACACCTTC
NA,TRBV5-1,NA,14,TRBJ2-5,CASSLGALQETQYF,TGCGCCAGCAGCTTGGGAGCCCTACAAGAGACCCAGTACTTC
NA,TRBV14,NA,14,TRBJ1-2,CASSQAGHADGYTF,TGTGCCAGCAGCCAAGCTGGACACGCGGATGGCTACACCTTC
NA,TRBV19,NA,14,TRBJ2-2,CASLNRVNTGELFF,TGTGCCAGTTTAAACAGGGTGAACACCGGGGAGCTGTTTTTT
NA,TRBV4-1,NA,17,TRBJ2-2,CASSPKEGGVYTGELFF,TGCGCCAGCAGCCCCAAGGAAGGGGGAGTGTACACCGGGGAGCTGTTTTTT
NA,TRBV28,NA,15,TRBJ1-2,CASSLETGYNYGYTF,TGTGCCAGCAGTTTAGAGACAGGTTATAACTATGGCTACACCTTC
NA,TRBV7-9,NA,14,TRBJ1-2,CASSLGQGIRGYTF,TGTGCCAGCAGCTTAGGCCAGGGGATACGCGGCTACACCTTC
NA,TRBV5-6,NA,15,TRBJ1-2,CASSFLAGGTRGYTF,TGTGCCAGCAGCTTTTTGGCAGGAGGAACACGAGGCTACACCTTC
NA,TRBV9,NA,15,TRBJ1-1,CASSLLVGGDTEAFF,TGTGCCAGCAGCCTCTTAGTAGGGGGAGACACTGAAGCTTTCTTT
NA,TRBV4-1,TRBD2,16,TRBJ2-2,CASSQVAGGPIGELFF,TGCGCCAGCAGCCAAGTGGCGGGGGGGCCCATCGGGGAGCTGTTTTTT
NA,TRBV6-5,NA,15,TRBJ2-1,CASSPTLAVGNEQFF,TGTGCCAGCAGTCCCACCTTAGCGGTCGGCAATGAGCAGTTCTTC
NA,TRBV5-1,NA,16,TRBJ1-1,CASSLSPGVSNTEAFF,TGCGCCAGCAGCTTATCGCCGGGGGTTTCGAACACTGAAGCTTTCTTT
few,TRBV28,TRBD2,15,TRBJ2-3,CASSLTGGNTDTQYF,TGTGCCAGCAGTTTGACCGGGGGGAATACAGATACGCAGTATTTT
few,TRBV4-1,TRBD2,17,TRBJ2-3,CASSQVGLAGGRDTQYF,TGCGCCAGCAGCCAAGTAGGACTAGCGGGGGGGCGAGATACGCAGTATTTT
NA,TRBV29-1,TRBD2,14,TRBJ2-7,CSVAGTSGSNEQYF,TGCAGCGTTGCGGGGACTAGCGGGAGTAACGAGCAGTACTTC
many,TRBV5-4,NA,15,TRBJ2-1,CASSFGGGPQNEQFF,TGTGCCAGCAGCTTTGGGGGGGGGCCCCAAAATGAGCAGTTCTTC
few,TRBV5-1,NA,13,TRBJ1-1,CASGLTGSPEAFF,TGCGCCAGCGGCCTTACAGGATCCCCTGAAGCTTTCTTT
NA,TRBV19,NA,15,TRBJ2-7,CATTPDSRGSYEQYF,TGTGCCACCACTCCTGACAGCCGCGGTTCCTACGAGCAGTACTTC
NA,TRBV25-1,TRBD2,14,TRBJ2-1,CASVGLADYNEQFF,TGTGCCAGCGTGGGACTAGCGGATTACAATGAGCAGTTCTTC
few,TRBV6-5,TRBD1,13,TRBJ1-1,CASSSDRDTEAFF,TGTGCCAGCAGCTCGGACAGGGACACTGAAGCTTTCTTT
NA,TRBV28,TRBD1,18,TRBJ2-3,CASSLPSTGYRSTDTQYF,TGTGCCAGCAGTCTACCCTCGACAGGGTATAGAAGCACAGATACGCAGTATTTT
NA,TRBV3-1/TRBV3-2,TRBD2,17,TRBJ2-1,CASSQAGLAGGRGEQFF,TGTGCCAGCAGCCAAGCGGGACTAGCGGGAGGGCGGGGTGAGCAGTTCTTC
NA,TRBV4-2,NA,13,TRBJ2-3,CASSQDQEGTQYF,TGTGCCAGCAGCCAAGATCAGGAGGGTACGCAGTATTTT
NA,TRBV10-2,TRBD1,18,TRBJ1-6,CASSDLGQGVWTRSPLHF,TGCGCCAGCAGTGATTTGGGACAGGGGGTCTGGACGAGATCCCCCCTCCACTTT
NA,TRBV7-6,TRBD2,16,TRBJ2-3,CASSLGRGDFTDTQYF,TGTGCCAGCAGCTTAGGTCGGGGGGACTTCACAGATACGCAGTATTTT
NA,TRBV10-1,TRBD1,15,TRBJ1-2,CASSESKGQGADYTF,TGCGCCAGCAGTGAGTCAAAGGGGCAGGGGGCGGACTACACCTTC
NA,TRBV7-9,TRBD1,14,TRBJ1-2,CASSLEGTAGVYTF,TGTGCCAGCAGCTTAGAGGGGACAGCAGGGGTCTACACCTTC
NA,TRBV12-3/TRBV12-4,NA,12,TRBJ1-1,CASSLGGSPAFF,TGTGCCAGCAGTTTGGGGGGTTCCCCCGCTTTCTTT
NA,TRBV10-1,TRBD2,14,TRBJ2-3,CASSPSGSADTQYF,TGCGCCAGCAGTCCTAGCGGGAGTGCAGATACGCAGTATTTT
many,TRBV7-6,NA,15,TRBJ2-2,CASSFRQPNTGELFF,TGTGCCAGCAGCTTTCGACAGCCGAACACCGGGGAGCTGTTTTTT
NA,TRBV15,TRBD2,16,TRBJ2-1,CATSRESGSTKLEQFF,TGTGCCACCAGCAGAGAAAGCGGGAGCACCAAGCTAGAGCAGTTCTTC
NA,TRBV6-5,NA,14,TRBJ2-1,CASSRHGPADEQFF,TGTGCCAGCAGTCGACACGGCCCAGCTGATGAGCAGTTCTTC
NA,TRBV7-6,TRBD1,14,TRBJ1-3,CASSSTGDGNTIYF,TGTGCCAGCAGCTCCACAGGGGATGGAAACACCATATATTTT
NA,TRBV5-1,NA,14,TRBJ1-1,CASSDGVRNTEAFF,TGCGCCAGCAGCGACGGGGTTCGGAACACTGAAGCTTTCTTT
NA,TRBV7-8,NA,15,TRBJ2-1,CASSPSLASYNEQFF,TGTGCCAGCAGTCCGTCACTAGCATCCTACAATGAGCAGTTCTTC